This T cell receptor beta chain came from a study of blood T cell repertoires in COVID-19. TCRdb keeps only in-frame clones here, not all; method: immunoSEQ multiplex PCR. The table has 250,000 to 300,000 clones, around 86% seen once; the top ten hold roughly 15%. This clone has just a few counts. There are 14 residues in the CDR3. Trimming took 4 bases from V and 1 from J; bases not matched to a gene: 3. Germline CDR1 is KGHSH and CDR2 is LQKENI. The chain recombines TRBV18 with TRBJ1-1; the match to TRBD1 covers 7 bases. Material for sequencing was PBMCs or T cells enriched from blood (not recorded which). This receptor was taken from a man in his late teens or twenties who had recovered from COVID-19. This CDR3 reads CASSLYRGNTEAFF. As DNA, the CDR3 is TGTGCCAGCTCACTTTACAGGGGGAACACTGAAGCTTTCTTT.